The 25 T cell receptor beta chains reported below all come from one sample, sequenced in a study of Ad26.COV2.S vaccination and SARS-CoV-2 variants. Specified treatment: some 19 received Ad26.COV2.S at low or high dose, single or two shots; about 5 received placebo; per-sample allocation not given. Sampling was performed 63 days after the first vaccine or placebo injection. Assay: immunoSEQ multiplex PCR; the TCRdb copy retains only in-frame clones and omits some. Altogether over 400,000 clones are present, 92% being singletons, with the ten largest covering around 1.7%. The material was peripheral blood, obtained in a trial of Ad26.COV2.S vaccine versus placebo. These receptors all stem from a person between 18 and 60 years old who received the Ad26.COV2.S COVID-19 vaccine or a placebo.

The rearrangement uses TRBV7-2 and TRBJ1-6; 12 bases line up with TRBD1. The germline V gene encodes CDR1 SGHTA and CDR2 FQGNSA. The V segment lost 1 base and the J segment 9 bases; nucleotides outside the gene matches: 4. This CDR3 region has 16 residues. CDR3 protein: CASSLVGTGGGSPLHF. The CDR3 DNA sequence: TGTGCCAGCAGCTTAGTCGGGACAGGGGGCGGTTCACCCCTCCACTTT. Full variable domain (remainder filled in from reference TRBV7-2 and TRBJ1-6): GAGVSQSPSNKVTEKGKDVELRCDPISGHTALYWYRQSLGQGLEFLIYFQGNSAPDKSGLPSDRFSAERTGGSVSTLTIQRTQQEDSAVYLCASSLVGTGGGSPLHFGNGTRLTVT.

This clone showed up just a few times. The genes are TRBV30 and TRBJ1-5; D not certain. The V end lost 0 bases, the J end lost 0 bases, and 6 bases lay between the germline ends. Germline loops: CDR1 GTSNPN, CDR2 SVGIG (reference sequence). This CDR3 is 14 amino acids long. The CDR3 sequence: CAWSVLNSNQPQHF. Here the CDR3 DNA reads TGTGCCTGGAGTGTTCTGAATAGCAATCAGCCCCAGCATTTT.

The rearrangement uses TRBV5-4 and TRBJ2-1; D not certain. Per germline, CDR1 SGHNT and CDR2 YYREEE (reference sequence). The ends were cut back, 0 bases at V and 4 bases at J, with 5 bases in the middle. The CDR3 has 13 amino acids. The CDR3 reads CASSLVPYNEQFF. In DNA form, the CDR3 reads TGTGCCAGCAGCTTGGTCCCTTACAATGAGCAGTTCTTC.

The genes are TRBV19 and TRBJ2-3; the D gene could be TRBD1 or TRBD2 (7 bases each). CDR1 LNHDA and CDR2 SQIVND come from the germline V gene (reference sequence). Trimming took 3 bases from V and 4 from J, leaving 11 bases between them. This CDR3 has 14 amino acids. CDR3 region: CASSIQGGADTQYF. CDR3 sequence (DNA): TGTGCCAGTAGTATTCAGGGGGGGGCAGATACGCAGTATTTT. Full variable domain (outside the CDR3, taken from reference TRBV19 and TRBJ2-3): DGGITQSPKYLFRKEGQNVTLSCEQNLNHDAMYWYRQDPGQGLRLIYYSQIVNDFQKGDIAEGYSVSREKKESFPLTVTSAQKNPTAFYLCASSIQGGADTQYFGPGTRLTVL.

This chain links TRBV4-3 with TRBJ2-3, with a possible D match to TRBD1 (6 bases). The CDR3 runs to 15 residues. Trimming shortened V by 4 bases and J by 6 bases, and 17 bases separated the two germline ends. Germline loops: CDR1 LGHNA, CDR2 YSLEER. The CDR3 region has the DNA TGCGCCAGCAGCCGTTCGAGACAGGCTTCGGATACGCAGTATTTT. Its protein product is CASSRSRQASDTQYF.

The chain employs TRBV4-3 and TRBJ1-4; perhaps TRBD1 as D (6 bases). V was cut by 0 bases and J by 5 bases, with 16 bases left in between. Germline values: CDR1 LGHNA, CDR2 YSLEER. The CDR3 has 17 amino acids. This CDR3 reads CASSQDWKTGWNEKLFF. The CDR3 DNA follows: TGCGCCAGCAGCCAAGATTGGAAGACAGGTTGGAATGAAAAACTGTTTTTT.

V usage is TRBV3-1 (or the pseudogene TRBV3-2) and J usage is TRBJ2-5; 8 bases fit TRBD1. CDR3 size: 14 residues. CDR1 and CDR2 from the germline V gene are LGHDT and YNNKEL (reference sequence). The junction had 1 base not matched to a gene; V was cut back by 2 bases and J by 2 bases. CDR3 sequence reads: CASSQWTGQETQYF. The CDR3 DNA reads TGTGCCAGCAGCCAATGGACAGGGCAAGAGACCCAGTACTTC.

As to this clone: A read error may produce the germline difference seen at one junction end. The V and J genes are TRBV29-1 and TRBJ1-1, with D perhaps TRBD1 (5 bases). The CDR3 has 15 residues. Germline V CDR1 and CDR2: SQVTM, ANQGSEA. The CDR3 loop is CSVEDPGRGNSEAFF. The CDR3, as DNA: TGCAGCGTTGAAGACCCGGGACGGGGTAACAGTGAAGCTTTCTTT. Full variable domain (remainder filled in from reference TRBV29-1 and TRBJ1-1): SAVISQKPSRDICQRGTSLTIQCQVDSQVTMMFWYRQQPGQSLTLIATANQGSEATYESGFVIDKFPISRPNLTFSTLTVSNMSPEDSSIYLCSVEDPGRGNSEAFFGQGTRLTVV.

This chain joins TRBV6-2 or TRBV6-3 and TRBJ1-1; D is perhaps TRBD1 (5 bases). Per the germline V gene, CDR1 is MNHEY and CDR2 is SVGEGT. V dropped 4 bases and J dropped 2 bases, with 17 bases sitting between them. CDR3 length: 16 amino acids. The CDR3 DNA reads as TGTGCCAGCAGTTCGTCCCAGGGACGGACAAACACTGAAGCTTTCTTT. Translated, it gives CASSSSQGRTNTEAFF.

The gene calls are TRBV7-2 and TRBJ1-6, with D perhaps TRBD1 (5 bases). Germline V gene lookup returns CDR1 SGHTA and CDR2 FQGNSA. This CDR3 contains 14 residues. With 4 bases removed from V and 6 bases from J, the gap between germline ends came to 10 bases. CDR3 nucleotide sequence: TGTGCCAGCAGCTCCCAGGGACCTAATTCACCCCTCCACTTT. Its protein is CASSSQGPNSPLHF.

V and J are TRBV9 and TRBJ2-7; 8 bases are shared with TRBD2. V shed 7 bases and J 2 bases; nucleotides not matched to a gene: 11. The CDR3 is 15 residues long. Germline V gene lookup returns CDR1 SGDLS and CDR2 YYNGEE. This chain's CDR3 is CASSPSGGGTYEQYF. In DNA, the CDR3 is TGTGCCAGCTCGCCTTCGGGCGGGGGGACCTACGAGCAGTACTTC.

J is TRBJ2-2 and V is TRBV6-5; D is possibly TRBD1 or TRBD2 (5 bases each). V lost 5 bases and J 8 bases, leaving 9 bases between the germline ends. The CDR3 consists of 12 residues. CDR1 MNHEY and CDR2 SVGAGI come from the germline V gene. DNA for the CDR3: TGTGCCAGCAGTCTGGGGGATGGGGAGCTGTTTTTT. Protein: CASSLGDGELFF.

The table lists this clone with a count of one. V and J are TRBV30 and TRBJ1-4; TRBD1 matches 8 bases. With V trimmed by 8 bases and J by 3 bases, 14 bases remained unmatched. This CDR3 has 16 residues. Germline CDR1 is GTSNPN and CDR2 is SVGIG (reference sequence). The CDR3 DNA is TGTGCCCGATCAGGGGGCTTTGCGGATCCTAATGAAAAACTGTTTTTT. The encoded protein is CARSGGFADPNEKLFF.

The chain carries TRBV5-1 and TRBJ1-1; D is undetermined. Germline-derived CDR1 and CDR2 are SGHRS and YFSETQ. The CDR3 is 14 amino acids. The V gene lost 3 bases and the J gene lost 0 bases, with 9 bases spanning the gap. In DNA form, the CDR3 reads TGCGCCAGCAGCTCGACGGTTTTGAACACTGAAGCTTTCTTT. It specifies CASSSTVLNTEAFF.

The rearrangement joins TRBV5-4 to TRBJ1-5, with unresolved D. The CDR3 spans 15 residues. Germline CDR1 reads SGHNT; CDR2 reads YYREEE (reference sequence). V was clipped by 4 bases and J by 7 bases, with 18 bases between them. CDR3 in amino acids: CASSGGWESWQPQHF. CDR3 coding DNA: TGTGCCAGCAGCGGAGGGTGGGAGTCTTGGCAGCCCCAGCATTTT. Complete variable domain (other parts from reference TRBV5-4 and TRBJ1-5): ETGVTQSPTHLIKTRGQQVTLRCSSQSGHNTVSWYQQALGQGPQFIFQYYREEENGRGNFPPRFSGLQFPNYSSELNVNALELDDSALYLCASSGGWESWQPQHFGDGTRLSIL.

This clone was observed once. The CDR3 sequence is CAISFGRGDIEKLFF. The CDR3 bases are TGTGCCATCAGTTTCGGCAGGGGAGATATTGAAAAACTGTTTTTT. V and J are TRBV10-3 and TRBJ1-4; D may be TRBD1 (6 bases). With 5 bases removed from V and 7 bases from J, the gap between germline ends came to 17 bases. CDR3 length: 15 residues. Germline V gives CDR1 ENHRY, CDR2 SYGVKD.

The CDR3 DNA follows: TGTGCCAGCAGCGTAGTTGGACAGGGGGCGAACACCGGGGAGCTGTTTTTT. Translated: CASSVVGQGANTGELFF. V gene TRBV9 combines with J gene TRBJ2-2, with 10 bases identical to TRBD1. Looked up from germline, CDR1 is SGDLS and CDR2 is YYNGEE. J gave up 0 bases and V 0 bases, and 2 bases lay outside the gene matches. This CDR3 has 17 residues.

The chain links TRBV28 to TRBJ2-2; possible D gene TRBD2, 5 bases. Trimming shortened V by 2 bases and J by 1 base, and 11 bases separated the two germline ends. Germline CDR1 is MDHEN and CDR2 is SYDVKM. This CDR3 comprises 16 residues. CDR3 in DNA: TGTGCCAGCAGTTTAAGTGCGGGCAAGAACACCGGGGAGCTGTTTTTT. Translating gives CASSLSAGKNTGELFF. Based on the CDR3 plus reference TRBV28 and TRBJ2-2, the full variable domain is DVKVTQSSRYLVKRTGEKVFLECVQDMDHENMFWYRQDPGLGLRLIYFSYDVKMKEKGDIPEGYSVSREKKERFSLILESASTNQTSMYLCASSLSAGKNTGELFFGEGSRLTVL.

The rearrangement uses TRBV7-9 and TRBJ2-2, with TRBD2 identical over 8 bases. J lost 4 bases, V lost 5 bases, and 9 bases had no gene match. Germline V lookup: CDR1 SEHNR, CDR2 FQNEAQ (reference sequence). The CDR3 is 16 residues long. The CDR3 sequence: CASSIQRGLATGELFF. The CDR3 DNA follows: TGTGCCAGCAGCATACAGCGGGGGTTGGCCACCGGGGAGCTGTTTTTT.

This clone was detected only once. V and J are TRBV6-1 and TRBJ2-2, with unresolved D. The CDR3 covers 12 residues. Trimming shortened V by 5 bases and J by 6 bases, and 7 bases separated the two germline ends. Germline CDR1 reads MNHNS; CDR2 reads SASEGT. CDR3 in DNA: TGTGCCAGCAGTTATAGCCCCGGGGAGCTGTTTTTT. This codes for CASSYSPGELFF.

The sample holds one count of this clone. The chain carries TRBV5-6 and TRBJ1-6; perhaps TRBD1 as D (6 bases). V lost 4 bases to trimming and J lost 9 bases, with 17 bases between them. Germline CDR1 and CDR2: SGHDT and YYEEEE. The CDR3 covers 15 residues. The CDR3, as DNA: TGTGCCAGCAGCCCCTCCCGCAGGGGAGGTTCACCCCTCCACTTT. Translating gives CASSPSRRGGSPLHF.

This chain uses TRBV3-1 (or the pseudogene TRBV3-2) with TRBJ1-5; D remains ambiguous. The CDR3 is 17 residues long. The V gene lost 0 bases and the J gene lost 0 bases, with 12 bases spanning the gap. CDR1 is LGHDT, CDR2 YNNKEL, per germline (reference sequence). The CDR3 reads CASSQEGAQYSNQPQHF. Written as DNA, the CDR3 is TGTGCCAGCAGCCAAGAGGGTGCTCAGTATAGCAATCAGCCCCAGCATTTT.

The rearrangement links TRBV11-2 to TRBJ2-5, with D uncertain. In germline, CDR1 is SGHAT, CDR2 FQNNGV. This CDR3 is built from 13 residues. With 0 bases removed from V and 6 bases from J, the gap between germline ends came to 8 bases. Here the CDR3 reads CASSLDPRKTQYF. The CDR3 bases are TGTGCCAGCAGCTTAGATCCCCGCAAGACCCAGTACTTC.

Concerning this clone itself: The sample holds other DNA sequences that translate to the same CDR3. The V call is TRBV7-2, the J call TRBJ2-1, with D hard to call. The CDR3 totals 13 residues. V dropped 1 base and J dropped 4 bases, with 5 bases sitting between them. Germline assignment: CDR1 SGHTA and CDR2 FQGNSA. The CDR3 sequence: CASSLVGYNEQFF. CDR3 in DNA: TGTGCCAGCAGCTTAGTTGGGTACAATGAGCAGTTCTTC. Full variable domain (missing parts from reference TRBV7-2 and TRBJ2-1): GAGVSQSPSNKVTEKGKDVELRCDPISGHTALYWYRQSLGQGLEFLIYFQGNSAPDKSGLPSDRFSAERTGGSVSTLTIQRTQQEDSAVYLCASSLVGYNEQFFGPGTRLTVL.

The gene calls are TRBV11-3 and TRBJ2-1; TRBD1 is a possible D gene (8 bases). The CDR3 has 14 residues. Deletions cut 3 bases from V and 7 bases from J, with 13 bases between. Germline V gene sequence: CDR1 SGHNT, CDR2 YENEEA. The CDR3 is CASSLDREGNEQFF. CDR3 sequence (DNA): TGTGCCAGCAGCTTGGACAGGGAGGGTAATGAGCAGTTCTTC.